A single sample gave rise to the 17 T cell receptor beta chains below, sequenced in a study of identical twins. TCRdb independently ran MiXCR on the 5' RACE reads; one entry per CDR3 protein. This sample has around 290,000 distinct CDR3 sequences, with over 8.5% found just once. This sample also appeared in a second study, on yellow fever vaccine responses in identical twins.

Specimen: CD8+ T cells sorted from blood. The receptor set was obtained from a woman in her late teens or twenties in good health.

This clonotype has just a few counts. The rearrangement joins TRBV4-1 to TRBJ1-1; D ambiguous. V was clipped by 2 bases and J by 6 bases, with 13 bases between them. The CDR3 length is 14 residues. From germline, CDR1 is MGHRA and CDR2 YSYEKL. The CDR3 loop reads CASSQLDFGAEAFF. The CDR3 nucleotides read TGCGCCAGCAGCCAACTTGACTTCGGGGCTGAAGCTTTCTTT.

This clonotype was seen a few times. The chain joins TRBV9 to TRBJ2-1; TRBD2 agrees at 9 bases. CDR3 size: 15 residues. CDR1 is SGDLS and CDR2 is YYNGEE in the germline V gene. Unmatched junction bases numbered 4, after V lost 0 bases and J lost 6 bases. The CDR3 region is CASSVGSGSSNEQFF. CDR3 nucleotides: TGTGCCAGCAGCGTAGGTAGCGGGAGTTCCAATGAGCAGTTCTTC.

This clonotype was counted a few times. The CDR3 coding sequence is TGTGCCAGCAGTGGGGGTACAGGCGGGACCCAGTACTTC. Translation gives CASSGGTGGTQYF. The gene calls are TRBV25-1 and TRBJ2-5; D may be TRBD1 (5 bases). CDR3 size: 13 residues. V shed 4 bases and J shed 7 bases, with 13 bases lying between them. Germline loops: CDR1 MGHDK, CDR2 SYGVNS.

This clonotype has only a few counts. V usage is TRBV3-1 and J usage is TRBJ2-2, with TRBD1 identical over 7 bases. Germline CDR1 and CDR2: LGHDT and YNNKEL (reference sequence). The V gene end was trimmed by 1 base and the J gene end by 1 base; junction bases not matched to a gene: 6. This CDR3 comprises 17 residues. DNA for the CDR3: TGTGCCAGCAGCCAAGTAATAGGGGGCATGAACACCGGGGAGCTGTTTTTT. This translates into CASSQVIGGMNTGELFF. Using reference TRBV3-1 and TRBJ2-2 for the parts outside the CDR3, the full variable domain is DTAVSQTPKYLVTQMGNDKSIKCEQNLGHDTMYWYKQDSKKFLKIMFSYNNKELIINETVPNRFSPKSPDKAHLNLHINSLELGDSAVYFCASSQVIGGMNTGELFFGEGSRLTVL.

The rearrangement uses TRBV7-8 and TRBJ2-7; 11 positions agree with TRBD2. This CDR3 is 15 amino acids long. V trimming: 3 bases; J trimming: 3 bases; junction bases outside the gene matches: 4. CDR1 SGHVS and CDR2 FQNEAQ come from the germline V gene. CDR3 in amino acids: CASSLGLAVDYEQYF. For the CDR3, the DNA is TGTGCCAGCAGCTTGGGACTAGCGGTGGACTACGAGCAGTACTTC.

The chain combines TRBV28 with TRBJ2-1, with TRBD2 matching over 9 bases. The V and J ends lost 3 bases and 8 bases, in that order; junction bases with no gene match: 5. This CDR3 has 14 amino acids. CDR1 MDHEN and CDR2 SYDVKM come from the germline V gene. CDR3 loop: CASSFRTSVDEQFF. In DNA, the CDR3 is TGTGCCAGCAGTTTTCGGACTAGCGTGGATGAGCAGTTCTTC.

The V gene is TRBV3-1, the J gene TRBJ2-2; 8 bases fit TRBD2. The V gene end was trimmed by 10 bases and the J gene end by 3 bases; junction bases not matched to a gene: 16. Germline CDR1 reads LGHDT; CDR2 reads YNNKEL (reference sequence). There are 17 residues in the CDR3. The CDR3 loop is CATCQDSPLADTGELFF. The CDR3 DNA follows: TGTGCCACCTGCCAAGATTCCCCACTAGCGGACACCGGGGAGCTGTTTTTT.

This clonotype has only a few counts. The CDR3 coding sequence is TGTGCCTGGAGTGAGACAGGGGGCAATCTAGATACGCAGTATTTT. This codes for CAWSETGGNLDTQYF. The chain couples TRBV30 to TRBJ2-3, with 10 bases identical to TRBD1. The CDR3 has 15 amino acids. The junction had 6 bases not matched to a gene; V was cut back by 1 base and J by 5 bases. Germline V gene data show CDR1 as GTSNPN and CDR2 as SVGIG (reference sequence).

The CDR3 DNA is TGTGCCAGCACCACCTGGGCGGATACGCAGTATTTT. Its protein is CASTTWADTQYF. The chain recombines TRBV7-2 with TRBJ2-3; D gene unclear. The CDR3 runs 12 residues. Per the germline V gene, CDR1 is SGHTA and CDR2 is FQGNSA. V was pared by 7 bases and J by 6 bases, with 11 bases between.

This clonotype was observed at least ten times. The CDR3 sequence is CASMTGTRSTDTQYF. DNA of the CDR3: TGTGCCAGCATGACAGGGACGCGCAGCACAGATACGCAGTATTTT. The rearrangement uses TRBV6-1 and TRBJ2-3; 7 bases align to TRBD1. This CDR3 has 15 residues. The V gene end was trimmed by 7 bases and the J gene end by 0 bases; junction bases not matched to a gene: 7. From germline, CDR1 is MNHNS and CDR2 SASEGT.

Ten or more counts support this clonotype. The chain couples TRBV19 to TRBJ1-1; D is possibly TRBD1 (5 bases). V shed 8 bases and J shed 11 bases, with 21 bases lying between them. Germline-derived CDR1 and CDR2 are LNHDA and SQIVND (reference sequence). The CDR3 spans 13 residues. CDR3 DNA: TGTGCCAGTGGGAGGGACGCCATGCCGGAGGCTTTCTTT. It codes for CASGRDAMPEAFF.

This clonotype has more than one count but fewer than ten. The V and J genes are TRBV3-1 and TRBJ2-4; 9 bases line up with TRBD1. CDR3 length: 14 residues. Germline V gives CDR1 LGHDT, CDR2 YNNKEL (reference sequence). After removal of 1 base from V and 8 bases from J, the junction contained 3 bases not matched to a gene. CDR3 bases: TGTGCCAGCAGCCAAGTGGGACAGGGTTACATTCAGTACTTC. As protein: CASSQVGQGYIQYF. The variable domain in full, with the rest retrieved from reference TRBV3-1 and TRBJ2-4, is DTAVSQTPKYLVTQMGNDKSIKCEQNLGHDTMYWYKQDSKKFLKIMFSYNNKELIINETVPNRFSPKSPDKAHLNLHINSLELGDSAVYFCASSQVGQGYIQYFGAGTRLSVL.

The CDR3 reads CSVVPGLGVHNPTYEQYF. CDR3 sequence (DNA): TGCAGCGTTGTACCGGGATTGGGCGTACACAACCCGACCTACGAGCAGTACTTC. The chain joins TRBV29-1 to TRBJ2-7, with D maybe TRBD2 (5 bases). The CDR3 has 18 residues. The germline gives CDR1 SQVTM, CDR2 ANQGSEA. V was trimmed by 4 bases and J by 2 bases, leaving 27 bases between them.

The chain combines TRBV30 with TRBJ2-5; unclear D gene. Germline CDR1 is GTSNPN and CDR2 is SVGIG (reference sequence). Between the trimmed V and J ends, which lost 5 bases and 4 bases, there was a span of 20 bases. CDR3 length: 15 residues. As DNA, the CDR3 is TGTGCCTGGGCCCCCTCCCTGGGGTCGGGAGAGACCCAGTACTTC. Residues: CAWAPSLGSGETQYF.

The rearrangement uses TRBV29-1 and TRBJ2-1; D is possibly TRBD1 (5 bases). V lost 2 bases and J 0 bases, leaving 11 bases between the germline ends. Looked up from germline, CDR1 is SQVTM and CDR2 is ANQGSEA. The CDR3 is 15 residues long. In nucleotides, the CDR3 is TGCAGCGTTGAACTCTCAGGGTCCTCCTACAATGAGCAGTTCTTC. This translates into CSVELSGSSYNEQFF.

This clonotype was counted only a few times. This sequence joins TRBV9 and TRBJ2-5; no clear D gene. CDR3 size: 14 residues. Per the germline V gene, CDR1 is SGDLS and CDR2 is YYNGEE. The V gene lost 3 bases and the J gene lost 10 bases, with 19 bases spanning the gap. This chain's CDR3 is CASSGGWASDNQYF. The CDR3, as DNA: TGTGCCAGCAGCGGCGGATGGGCTAGTGACAACCAGTACTTC.

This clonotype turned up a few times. Here the CDR3 reads CSASGGTGELFF. The CDR3 DNA follows: TGCAGTGCTTCAGGGGGCACCGGGGAGCTGTTTTTT. V is TRBV20-1 and J is TRBJ2-2; 7 nucleotides align to TRBD1. The V gene's germline CDR1 is DFQATT and CDR2 SNEGSKA (reference sequence). The CDR3 length is 12 residues. Germline trimming cut 5 bases from V and 4 bases from J; bases unmatched to any gene: 1.